These 2 T cell receptor beta chains originate from one sample sequenced in a study of CD8 T cells in Susac syndrome. RNA totalling about 0.45 to 1 ug underwent reverse transcription with random hexamers. TCRdb re-derived calls from the immunoSEQ multiplex PCR reads in MiXCR, one entry per CDR3 protein. The data contain 150,000 to 160,000 distinct CDR3 sequences, around 96% of them singletons. Sequences were obtained from CD4+ T cells from PBMCs. Source of these receptors: a human donor with Susac syndrome.

This chain joins TRBV4-2 and TRBJ2-1, with 7 bases matching TRBD2. The CDR3 runs to 14 residues. The ends lost 2 bases at V and 3 bases at J; junction bases unmatched: 1. Germline values: CDR1 LGHNA, CDR2 YNFKEQ. DNA for the CDR3: TGTGCCAGCAGCCAACGGACTAGCTACAATGAGCAGTTCTTC. Protein sequence: CASSQRTSYNEQFF.

The chain carries TRBV3-1 and TRBJ1-2; TRBD1 agrees at 7 bases. CDR1 is LGHDT, CDR2 YNNKEL, per germline (reference sequence). J lost 2 bases, V lost 3 bases, and 6 bases had no gene match. The CDR3 sequence is 15 residues long. For the CDR3, the DNA is TGTGCCAGCAGCCATCACGACAGGGCCAACTATGGCTACACCTTC. Residues: CASSHHDRANYGYTF.